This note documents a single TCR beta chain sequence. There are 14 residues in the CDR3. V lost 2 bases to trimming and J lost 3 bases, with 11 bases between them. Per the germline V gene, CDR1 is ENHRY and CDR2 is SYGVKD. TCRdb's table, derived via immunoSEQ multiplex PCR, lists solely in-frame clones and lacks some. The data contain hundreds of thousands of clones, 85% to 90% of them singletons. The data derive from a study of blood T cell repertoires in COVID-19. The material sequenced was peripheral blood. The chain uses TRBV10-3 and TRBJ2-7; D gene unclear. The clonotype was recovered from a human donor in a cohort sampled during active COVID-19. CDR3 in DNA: TGTGCCATCAGTGAGCGCGGTGGGTTCTACGAGCAGTACTTC. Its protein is CAISERGGFYEQYF.